The 5 T cell receptor beta chains reported below all come from one sample, sequenced in a study of molecular identifiers for immune sequencing clone quantification. MiXCR, run by TCRdb on the PCR reads, gives a single entry per CDR3 protein. The data show around 460,000 distinct CDR3 sequences, 20% to 25% seen once. The specimen sequenced was naive CD8+ T cells from blood, with Jurkat cell RNA spiked in. Indicated subset: FACS-sorted CD8+CD4-CCR7+CD45RA+ naive T cells. The receptors were sampled from a human donor in good health. Some libraries in this study had Jurkat cell RNA spiked in.

This clonotype was detected only once. The V gene is TRBV28, the J gene TRBJ2-1; D possibly matches TRBD1 or TRBD2 (5 bases each). Trimming left V 8 bases short and J 2 bases short, with 10 bases between. The CDR3 extends over 13 amino acids. Germline CDR1 reads MDHEN; CDR2 reads SYDVKM. Here the CDR3 DNA reads TGTGCCAGCCGGGGACGGGCCTACAATGAGCAGTTCTTC. This translates into CASRGRAYNEQFF. Filled out from reference TRBV28 and TRBJ2-1, the complete variable domain reads DVKVTQSSRYLVKRTGEKVFLECVQDMDHENMFWYRQDPGLGLRLIYFSYDVKMKEKGDIPEGYSVSREKKERFSLILESASTNQTSMYLCASRGRAYNEQFFGPGTRLTVL.

This clonotype appeared a few times. The chain has TRBV29-1 and TRBJ2-7; possibly TRBD1 for D (5 bases). Germline V gives CDR1 SQVTM, CDR2 ANQGSEA. V lost 4 bases and J 1 base, leaving 11 bases between the germline ends. CDR3 length: 13 residues. The CDR3 loop reads CSVVTGFSYEQYF. For the CDR3, the DNA is TGCAGCGTTGTTACAGGTTTTTCCTACGAGCAGTACTTC.

This chain joins TRBV20-1 and TRBJ1-1, with D tentatively TRBD1 (6 bases). The CDR3 contains 17 residues. V lost 0 bases and J 0 bases, leaving 17 bases between the germline ends. Germline CDR1 DFQATT, CDR2 SNEGSKA (reference sequence). The DNA of the CDR3 is TGCAGTGCTAGAGACCGGGACACCTTACTTATGAACACTGAAGCTTTCTTT. It codes for CSARDRDTLLMNTEAFF.

This CDR3 is CASSHEPGTNIDTQYF. As DNA, the CDR3 is TGCGCCAGCAGCCATGAACCGGGAACTAACATAGATACGCAGTATTTT. This chain connects TRBV4-3 to TRBJ2-3; tentative D call: TRBD2 (5 bases). From germline, CDR1 is LGHNA and CDR2 YSLEER. The germline V and J ends were trimmed by 3 bases and 5 bases, with 18 bases remaining between them. This CDR3 comprises 16 residues.

This clonotype was recorded many times. The CDR3 DNA follows: TGCAGCGTTGGAGAAGGAGCCAATCAGCCCCAGCATTTT. Its protein is CSVGEGANQPQHF. The V call is TRBV29-1, the J call TRBJ1-5; unclear D gene. V was clipped by 4 bases and J by 3 bases, with 10 bases between them. The CDR3 is made up of 13 amino acids. Germline assignment: CDR1 SQVTM and CDR2 ANQGSEA.